This TCR beta chain was recovered during a study of chronic HIV infection and antiretroviral therapy (dated by TCRdb to about 2015). The library was generated by 5' RACE. TCRdb shows the sequencer as Illumina MiSeq. The public reads were reprocessed in TCRdb via fastp at Q25 and MiXCR, keeping in-frame beta chains. Entries that share a CDR3 protein sequence are merged under the most common genes and DNA. Within this sample are roughly 39,000 distinct CDR3 sequences, with more than 8% of them counted one time only. The ten most abundant clones make up over 2.5% of the sample. The CDR3 spans 14 residues, from the cysteine through the phenylalanine. The sequence is cut down to CDR3 DNA, 42 bases in frame from base 1. The junction carries 10 bases between V and J, which are trimmed by 4 bases and 3 bases respectively. CDR1 and CDR2, looked up from the germline V gene, are SQVTM and ANQGSEA. This clonotype was recorded at least ten times. Its antigen specificity is not known. The input lacks base qualities; no much larger clone sits a single base away.

This sequence was found in an adult who had HIV and had not received antiretroviral therapy, or was an uninfected healthy control (not recorded which). In this chain, TRBV29-1 is recombined with TRBJ2-6; the D call could be TRBD1 or TRBD2, with each sharing 6 bases. The material sequenced was peripheral blood. The CDR3 has the sequence CSVVRGVGANVLTF. The DNA reads as follows: TGCAGCGTTGTAAGGGGGGTTGGGGCCAACGTCCTGACTTTC.